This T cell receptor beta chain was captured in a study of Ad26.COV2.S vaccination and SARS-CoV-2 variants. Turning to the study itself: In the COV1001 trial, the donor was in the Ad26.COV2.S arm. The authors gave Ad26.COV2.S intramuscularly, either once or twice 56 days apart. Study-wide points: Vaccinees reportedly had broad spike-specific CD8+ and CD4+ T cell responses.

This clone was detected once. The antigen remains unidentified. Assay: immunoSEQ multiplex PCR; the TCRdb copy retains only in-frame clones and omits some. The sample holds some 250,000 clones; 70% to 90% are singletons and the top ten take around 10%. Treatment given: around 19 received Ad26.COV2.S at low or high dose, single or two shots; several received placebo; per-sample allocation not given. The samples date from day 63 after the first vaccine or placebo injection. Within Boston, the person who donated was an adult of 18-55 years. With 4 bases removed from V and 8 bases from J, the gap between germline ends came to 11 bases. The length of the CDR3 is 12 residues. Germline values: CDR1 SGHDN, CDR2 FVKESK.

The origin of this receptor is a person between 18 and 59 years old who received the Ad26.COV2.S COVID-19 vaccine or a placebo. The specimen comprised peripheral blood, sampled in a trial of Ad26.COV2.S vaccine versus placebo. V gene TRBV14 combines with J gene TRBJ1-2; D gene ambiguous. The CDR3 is CASSLQPGGYTF. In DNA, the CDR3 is TGTGCCAGCAGCCTACAACCCGGGGGCTACACCTTC.